In its sample, the clone carrying this T cell receptor beta chain ranks as large (0.1 to 1%). The antigen is not known. General observations from the study: Tumor Treg TCRs overlapped most with tumor naive CD4+ cells. Under 2.1% of tumor Treg sequences matched blood Tregs or memory cells. Tumor memory CD4+ T cell TCR gene usage was found to cluster with blood and lymph node memory CD4+ cells and with lymph node naive CD4+ cells.

V was shortened by 4 bases and J by 4 bases, with 7 bases between the two germline ends. The CDR3 is 12 amino acids. Adaptor-ligated barcode primers were used to amplify TRBV12-4/TRBJ1-2 clonotypes. Using its own MiXCR run on the multiplex PCR reads, TCRdb lists one record per CDR3 protein. This table has some 1,200 distinct CDR3 sequences, roughly 20% appearing once. Cells sorted as Tregs were CD4+, CD25+ and CD127-/low. The material sequenced was Tregs sorted from blood. The chain uses TRBV12-3 or TRBV12-4 and TRBJ1-2; D is possibly TRBD1 (5 bases). The sequence derives from a female donor with breast cancer. The DNA for the CDR3 is TGTGCCAGCAGTTCAGGGTCCTATGGCTACACCTTC. This translates into CASSSGSYGYTF.